Presented here are 22 T cell receptor beta chains from one specimen sequenced in a study of T cell responses to AZD1222 COVID-19 vaccine (dated by TCRdb to 2020 to 2022). In the paper's terms, the time point label means: baseline before first vaccination. Library creation used the immunoSEQ multiplex PCR assay. What TCRdb holds here is the immuneACCESS table cut down to in-frame rearrangements. Part of the clones is not present; checked against another copy, under half of the missing clones reflect an unresolved V gene, and the others are unexplained. The sample contains just under 55,000 clones, 70% to 90% of them found a single time. The leading ten clones occupy around 3.9% of the sample. Sequencing used peripheral blood, obtained on day 0 of AZD1222 vaccination. Source of these receptors: an adult in good health.

The chain employs TRBV6-2 or TRBV6-3 and TRBJ2-3, with D possibly TRBD1 on 5 matching bases. Trimming removed 6 bases at V and 7 bases at J, with 11 bases between. The CDR3 consists of 12 residues. Germline V gene sequence: CDR1 MNHEY, CDR2 SVGEGT. The CDR3 bases are TGTGCCAGCAGCCTCAGGGCGAATACGCAGTATTTT. It codes for CASSLRANTQYF.

This clone was seen more than once but under ten times. This CDR3 is also generated by other DNA sequences in the sample. V usage is TRBV12-3 or TRBV12-4 and J usage is TRBJ1-2, with D unresolved. Trimming removed 4 bases from V and 5 bases from J, with 5 bases in between. This CDR3 has 11 amino acids. The CDR3 loop reads CASSYNYGYTF. The CDR3 region has the DNA TGTGCCAGCAGTTACAATTATGGCTACACCTTC.

The rearrangement joins TRBV5-1 to TRBJ2-1; 7 bases fit TRBD2. This CDR3 contains 15 residues. Germline lookup yields CDR1 SGHRS and CDR2 YFSETQ. Losses at the gene ends were 3 bases for V and 2 bases for J; bases not matched to a gene: 5. CDR3 in amino acids: CASSSAGDTYNEQFF. CDR3 bases: TGCGCCAGCAGCTCGGCGGGGGATACCTACAATGAGCAGTTCTTC.

The chain recombines TRBV3-1 (or the pseudogene TRBV3-2) with TRBJ1-2; D perhaps matches TRBD1 (6 bases). The CDR3 spans 14 residues. Germline V gene data show CDR1 as LGHDT and CDR2 as YNNKEL (reference sequence). V was pared by 0 bases and J by 7 bases, with 12 bases between. The CDR3 spells CASSQENTGAGYTF. CDR3 nucleotide sequence: TGTGCCAGCAGCCAAGAAAACACGGGGGCTGGCTACACCTTC.

The chain couples TRBV23-1 to TRBJ1-5; 9 positions match TRBD1. TRBV23-1 belongs to the ORF category, with a function that is uncertain. The length of the CDR3 is 18 residues. After removal of 3 bases from V and 4 bases from J, the junction contained 13 bases not matched to a gene. The CDR3 sequence: CASSHGQGIIRQNQPQHF. The CDR3 DNA sequence: TGCGCCAGCAGTCATGGACAGGGGATTATTAGGCAGAATCAGCCCCAGCATTTT.

Concerning this clone itself: The identical CDR3 is also encoded by other nucleotide sequences in the sample. This rearrangement joins TRBV6-2 or TRBV6-3 to TRBJ2-7, with TRBD1 matching 11 bases. The CDR3 spans 14 residues. J was trimmed by 4 bases and V by 2 bases; bases with no gene match: 1. The V gene's germline CDR1 is MNHEY and CDR2 SVGEGT. Written as DNA, the CDR3 is TGTGCCAGCAGTTACGGGACAGGGGGTTACGAGCAGTACTTC. Translation: CASSYGTGGYEQYF.

The chain carries TRBV18 and TRBJ2-7, with 11 bases aligning to TRBD1. Germline V gives CDR1 KGHSH, CDR2 LQKENI. This CDR3 region has 15 residues. V gave up 4 bases and J gave up 3 bases; unmatched junction bases: 5. CDR3 in amino acids: CASSQGTGGYYEQYF. DNA of the CDR3: TGTGCCAGCTCACAGGGGACAGGGGGTTACTACGAGCAGTACTTC.

The chain is built from TRBV6-1 and TRBJ1-5, with no clear D. Between the trimmed V and J ends, which lost 0 bases and 3 bases, there was a span of 18 bases. The germline gives CDR1 MNHNS, CDR2 SASEGT. The CDR3 extends over 18 amino acids. The CDR3 here is CASSEAVSYPLFNQPQHF. The CDR3 bases are TGTGCCAGCAGTGAAGCCGTCTCGTACCCCCTATTCAATCAGCCCCAGCATTTT.

The chain joins TRBV4-3 to TRBJ2-3, with 9 positions matching TRBD2. J lost 3 bases, V lost 1 base, and 5 bases had no gene match. CDR1 is LGHNA and CDR2 is YSLEER in the germline V gene. CDR3 length: 16 residues. In DNA, the CDR3 is TGCGCCAGCAGCCAAGGTAGCGGGGGCCGAACAGATACGCAGTATTTT. Protein: CASSQGSGGRTDTQYF.

The V gene is TRBV5-4, the J gene TRBJ1-6; 9 nucleotides agree with TRBD1. CDR1 SGHNT and CDR2 YYREEE come from the germline V gene (reference sequence). Trimming took 5 bases from V and 0 from J; bases not matched to a gene: 3. The CDR3 sequence is 16 residues long. The CDR3 sequence is CASRADRGSYNSPLHF. The CDR3 DNA follows: TGTGCCAGCAGAGCGGACAGGGGCTCCTATAATTCACCCCTCCACTTT.

The chain has TRBV9 and TRBJ1-1, with 8 bases identical to TRBD1. Losses at the gene ends were 4 bases for V and 1 base for J; bases not matched to a gene: 6. Germline V CDR1 and CDR2: SGDLS, YYNGEE. The CDR3 is 15 residues long. CDR3 sequence (DNA): TGTGCCAGCAGCCCCGGACAGGGAGGGAACACTGAAGCTTTCTTT. Protein sequence: CASSPGQGGNTEAFF.

This clone has only one observation. The chain uses TRBV6-5 and TRBJ2-2; D unclear. This CDR3 comprises 15 residues. Germline loops: CDR1 MNHEY, CDR2 SVGAGI. The ends were cut back, 0 bases at V and 6 bases at J, with 11 bases in the middle. This CDR3 reads CASSYSRPAAGELFF. The CDR3 nucleotides read TGTGCCAGCAGTTACTCGAGGCCGGCTGCCGGGGAGCTGTTTTTT.

The chain is built from TRBV19 and TRBJ1-6; 7 bases are shared with TRBD1. The CDR3 covers 15 residues. The V segment lost 1 base and the J segment 6 bases; nucleotides outside the gene matches: 3. CDR1 and CDR2 (germline): LNHDA, SQIVND (reference sequence). DNA of the CDR3: TGTGCCAGTAGTATAGGCGACAGGGTTAATTCACCCCTCCACTTT. As protein: CASSIGDRVNSPLHF. The variable domain in full, with the rest retrieved from reference TRBV19 and TRBJ1-6, is DGGITQSPKYLFRKEGQNVTLSCEQNLNHDAMYWYRQDPGQGLRLIYYSQIVNDFQKGDIAEGYSVSREKKESFPLTVTSAQKNPTAFYLCASSIGDRVNSPLHFGNGTRLTVT.

This clone was picked up one time. The V and J genes are TRBV6-4 and TRBJ2-3; TRBD1 aligns across 12 bases. V trimming: 5 bases; J trimming: 5 bases; junction bases outside the gene matches: 5. Germline-derived CDR1 and CDR2 are MRHNA and SNTAGT. CDR3 length: 15 residues. The CDR3 loop is CASSKGTGGGDTQYF. The CDR3 DNA sequence: TGTGCCAGCAGTAAGGGGACAGGGGGCGGAGATACGCAGTATTTT.

This clone has a handful of counts. The chain recombines TRBV2 with TRBJ1-1; D is perhaps TRBD1 (5 bases). Trimming removed 3 bases at V and 5 bases at J, with 13 bases between. From germline, CDR1 is SNHLY and CDR2 FYNNEI. This CDR3 is built from 14 residues. In DNA form, the CDR3 reads TGTGCCAGCAGTGACCAGGGAGTAGTGACTGAAGCTTTCTTT. Translated, it gives CASSDQGVVTEAFF. The full variable domain, rest sourced from reference TRBV2 and TRBJ1-1, is EPEVTQTPSHQVTQMGQEVILRCVPISNHLYFYWYRQILGQKVEFLVSFYNNEISEKSEIFDDQFSVERPDGSNFTLKIRSTKLEDSAMYFCASSDQGVVTEAFFGQGTRLTVV.

The J gene is TRBJ1-2, the V gene TRBV3-1 (or the pseudogene TRBV3-2), with TRBD1 matching over 9 bases. This CDR3 is 15 amino acids long. CDR1 and CDR2 from the germline V gene are LGHDT and YNNKEL (reference sequence). V was clipped by 4 bases and J by 3 bases; unmatched bases: 6. Written as DNA, the CDR3 is TGTGCCAGCAGCCGGGGACAGGGTTTTTACTATGGCTACACCTTC. Protein product: CASSRGQGFYYGYTF.

V is TRBV19 and J is TRBJ1-1; 8 bases are a match to TRBD1. V shed 4 bases, J shed 1 base, and the junction held 5 bases outside the gene matches. The germline CDR1 and CDR2 sequences are LNHDA and SQIVND (reference sequence). The CDR3 is 15 amino acids. The CDR3 bases are TGTGCCAGTAGTAGAACAGGGGGAGGGAACACTGAAGCTTTCTTT. It encodes CASSRTGGGNTEAFF.

This clone came up once. The chain uses TRBV28 and TRBJ2-7; a possible D gene is TRBD2 (6 bases). The CDR3 runs 15 residues. Germline loops: CDR1 MDHEN, CDR2 SYDVKM. Deletions cut 7 bases from V and 6 bases from J, with 22 bases between. CDR3 protein: CASTLTGRGASEQYF. DNA for the CDR3: TGTGCCAGCACCCTCACGGGCCGCGGGGCGAGCGAGCAGTACTTC.

The chain links TRBV9 to TRBJ1-2; perhaps TRBD1 as D (6 bases). Deletions cut 0 bases from V and 2 bases from J, with 8 bases between. The CDR3 consists of 14 residues. Germline lookup yields CDR1 SGDLS and CDR2 YYNGEE. In nucleotides, the CDR3 is TGTGCCAGCAGCGTAGGGCAGGGGAACTATGGCTACACCTTC. Protein sequence: CASSVGQGNYGYTF.

The chain recombines TRBV2 with TRBJ1-4; tentatively, D is TRBD1 (6 bases). Trimming removed 5 bases from V and 4 bases from J, with 14 bases in between. The V gene's germline CDR1 is SNHLY and CDR2 FYNNEI. The CDR3 contains 15 residues. CDR3 nucleotides: TGTGCCAGCAGTAAGGGGGGGACTCATAATGAAAAACTGTTTTTT. Translation gives CASSKGGTHNEKLFF.

The chain is built from TRBV4-2 and TRBJ2-7; D call uncertain. This CDR3 comprises 13 residues. V shed 0 bases and J shed 5 bases, with 8 bases lying between them. The germline gives CDR1 LGHNA, CDR2 YNFKEQ. The CDR3 coding sequence is TGTGCCAGCAGCCAAGATCTTAAGGACGAGCAGTACTTC. Translating it yields CASSQDLKDEQYF.

V and J are TRBV7-3 and TRBJ2-1, with TRBD2 as a possible D gene (6 bases). CDR3 length: 15 amino acids. V dropped 2 bases and J dropped 8 bases, with 16 bases sitting between them. Germline CDR1 and CDR2: SGHTA and FQGTGA. Here the CDR3 DNA reads TGTGCCAGCAGCTTAGCGGGGTCGAAATCGTATGAGCAGTTCTTC. Translated: CASSLAGSKSYEQFF.